This T cell receptor (beta chain) appears in the sequencing data of a study of CD8 T cells in Susac syndrome. The CDR3 runs to 15 residues. Germline lookup yields CDR1 SGHAT and CDR2 FQDESV (reference sequence). V was clipped by 3 bases and J by 1 base, with 12 bases between them. The authors sequenced TCR beta from blood CD8+ and CD4+ T cells. RNA amounts of roughly 0.5 to 1 ug underwent reverse transcription with random hexamers. The authors amplified TCR beta CDR3 across 54 Vbeta and 13 Jbeta using immunoSEQ multiplex PCR. MiXCR, run by TCRdb on the immunoSEQ multiplex PCR reads, gives a single entry per CDR3 protein. This sample has about 200,000 distinct CDR3 sequences; about 90% occur once, and the top ten carry around 0.14%.

Sequenced sample: CD8+ T cells from PBMCs. This clonotype was obtained from a human donor with multiple sclerosis. This chain joins TRBV11-1 and TRBJ1-1; tentatively, D is TRBD1 (6 bases). The CDR3 protein is CASSLRGQPNTEAFF. Here the CDR3 DNA reads TGTGCCAGCAGCTTGAGAGGACAGCCGAACACTGAAGCTTTCTTT.